The clone carrying this TCR beta chain was recorded a few times. The data belong to a study of blood T cells in healthy people across ages. A second about 7 to 11 cycle PCR used barcoded and J-beta primers. The template-switch adaptor was a 5' adaptor with 12 random nucleotides. It tagged each cDNA molecule. From the 5' RACE reads, TCRdb called clonotypes with MiXCR, one entry per CDR3 protein. The table has fewer than 1 million distinct CDR3 sequences, more than 40% seen once. The CDR3 has 16 residues. Deletions cut 0 bases from V and 5 bases from J, with 14 bases between. The sequence derives from a man aged 55 to 70 in good health. This chain links TRBV12-3 or TRBV12-4 with TRBJ2-1; tentative D call: TRBD2 (7 bases). Sequencing used blood. The CDR3 region is CASSLAGGAGNNEQFF. Written as DNA, the CDR3 is TGTGCCAGCAGTTTAGCAGGGGGGGCAGGGAACAATGAGCAGTTCTTC.